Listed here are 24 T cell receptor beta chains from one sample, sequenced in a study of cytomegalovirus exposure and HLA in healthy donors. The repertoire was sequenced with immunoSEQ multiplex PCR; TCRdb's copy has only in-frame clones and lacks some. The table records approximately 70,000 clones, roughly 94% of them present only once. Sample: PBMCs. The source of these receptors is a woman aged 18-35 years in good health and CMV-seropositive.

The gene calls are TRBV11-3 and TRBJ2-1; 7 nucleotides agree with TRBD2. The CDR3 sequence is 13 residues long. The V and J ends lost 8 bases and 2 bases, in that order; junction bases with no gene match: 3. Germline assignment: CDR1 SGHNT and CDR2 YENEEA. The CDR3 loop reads CASPLATYNEQFF. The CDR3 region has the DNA TGTGCCAGCCCACTAGCGACCTACAATGAGCAGTTCTTC.

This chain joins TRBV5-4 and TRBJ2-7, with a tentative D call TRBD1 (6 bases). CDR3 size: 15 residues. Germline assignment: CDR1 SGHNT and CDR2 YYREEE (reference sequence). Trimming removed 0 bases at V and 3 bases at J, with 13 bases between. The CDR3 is CASSLEQGLYYEQYF. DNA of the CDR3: TGTGCCAGCAGCTTGGAACAGGGCCTTTACTACGAGCAGTACTTC.

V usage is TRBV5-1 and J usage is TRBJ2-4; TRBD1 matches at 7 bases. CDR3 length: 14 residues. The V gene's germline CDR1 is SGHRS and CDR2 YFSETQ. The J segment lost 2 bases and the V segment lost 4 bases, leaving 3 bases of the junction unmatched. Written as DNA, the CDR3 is TGCGCCAGCAGCCTGGGACAGTCCAAAAACATTCAGTACTTC. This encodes CASSLGQSKNIQYF.

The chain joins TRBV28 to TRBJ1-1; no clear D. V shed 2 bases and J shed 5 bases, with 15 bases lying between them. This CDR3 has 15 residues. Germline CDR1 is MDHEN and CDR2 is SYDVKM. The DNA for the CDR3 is TGTGCCAGCAGTTTAGTCGGTCCGGCGGGTACTGAAGCTTTCTTT. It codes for CASSLVGPAGTEAFF. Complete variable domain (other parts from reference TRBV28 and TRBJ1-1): DVKVTQSSRYLVKRTGEKVFLECVQDMDHENMFWYRQDPGLGLRLIYFSYDVKMKEKGDIPEGYSVSREKKERFSLILESASTNQTSMYLCASSLVGPAGTEAFFGQGTRLTVV.

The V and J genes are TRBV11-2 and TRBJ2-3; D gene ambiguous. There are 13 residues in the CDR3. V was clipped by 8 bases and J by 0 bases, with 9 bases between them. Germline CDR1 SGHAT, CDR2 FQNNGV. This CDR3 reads CASRERSTDTQYF. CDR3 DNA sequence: TGTGCCAGCCGCGAGAGGAGCACAGATACGCAGTATTTT.

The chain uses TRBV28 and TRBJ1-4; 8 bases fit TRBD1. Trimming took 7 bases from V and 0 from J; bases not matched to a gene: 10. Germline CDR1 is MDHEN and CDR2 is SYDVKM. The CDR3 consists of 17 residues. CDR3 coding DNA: TGTGCCAGCATCTACCAGGGGGCCTCTGCAACTAATGAAAAACTGTTTTTT. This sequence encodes CASIYQGASATNEKLFF.

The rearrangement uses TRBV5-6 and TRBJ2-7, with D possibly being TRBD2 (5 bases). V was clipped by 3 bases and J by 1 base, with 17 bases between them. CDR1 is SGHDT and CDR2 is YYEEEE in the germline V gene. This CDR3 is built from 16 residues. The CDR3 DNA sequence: TGTGCCAGCAGCTCAGGACCCCACGGGATGTCCTACGAGCAGTACTTC. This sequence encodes CASSSGPHGMSYEQYF.

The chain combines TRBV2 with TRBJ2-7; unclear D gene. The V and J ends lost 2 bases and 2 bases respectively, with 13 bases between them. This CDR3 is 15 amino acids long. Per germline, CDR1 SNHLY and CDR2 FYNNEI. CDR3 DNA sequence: TGTGCCAGCAGTGAAAATATAGCTCCAACCTACGAGCAGTACTTC. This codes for CASSENIAPTYEQYF.

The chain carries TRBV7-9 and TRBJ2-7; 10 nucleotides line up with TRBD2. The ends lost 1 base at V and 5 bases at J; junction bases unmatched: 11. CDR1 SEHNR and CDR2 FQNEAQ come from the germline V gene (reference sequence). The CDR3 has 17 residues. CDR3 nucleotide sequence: TGTGCCAGCAGCTTAGTTTTTGGGAGCGGGAGGGACGACGAGCAGTACTTC. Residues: CASSLVFGSGRDDEQYF.

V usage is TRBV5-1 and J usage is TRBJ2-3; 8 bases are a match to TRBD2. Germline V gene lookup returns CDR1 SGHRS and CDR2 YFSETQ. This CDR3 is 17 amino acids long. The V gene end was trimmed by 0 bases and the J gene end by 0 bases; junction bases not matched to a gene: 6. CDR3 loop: CASSLVERGPSTDTQYF. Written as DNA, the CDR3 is TGCGCCAGCAGCTTGGTCGAGCGGGGGCCCAGCACAGATACGCAGTATTTT.

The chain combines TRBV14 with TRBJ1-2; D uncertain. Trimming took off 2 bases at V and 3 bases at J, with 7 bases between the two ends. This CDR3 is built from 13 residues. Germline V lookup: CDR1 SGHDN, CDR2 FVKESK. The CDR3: CASSQIGDYGYTF. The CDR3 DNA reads TGTGCCAGCAGCCAAATAGGAGACTATGGCTACACCTTC.

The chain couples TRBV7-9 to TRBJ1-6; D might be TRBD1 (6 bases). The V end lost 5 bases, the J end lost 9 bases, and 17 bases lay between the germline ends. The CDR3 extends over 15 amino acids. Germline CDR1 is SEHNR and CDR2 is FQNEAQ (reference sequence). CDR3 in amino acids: CASSPQGGGRSPLHF. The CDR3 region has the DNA TGTGCCAGCAGCCCCCAAGGGGGGGGTCGTTCACCCCTCCACTTT.

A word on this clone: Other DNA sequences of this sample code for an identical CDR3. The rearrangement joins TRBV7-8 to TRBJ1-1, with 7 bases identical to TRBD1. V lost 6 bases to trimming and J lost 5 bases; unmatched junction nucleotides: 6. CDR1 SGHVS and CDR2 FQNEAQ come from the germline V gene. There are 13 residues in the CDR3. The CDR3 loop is CASRPTGVTEAFF. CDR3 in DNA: TGTGCCAGCAGACCAACAGGGGTTACTGAAGCTTTCTTT.

CDR3 amino acids: CASSLGPEVGGETQYF. DNA of the CDR3: TGTGCCAGCAGCTTAGGCCCGGAGGTCGGTGGAGAGACCCAGTACTTC. V usage is TRBV11-3 and J usage is TRBJ2-5; TRBD2 might be the D (5 bases). Germline V gene lookup returns CDR1 SGHNT and CDR2 YENEEA. The germline V and J ends were trimmed by 1 base and 4 bases, with 16 bases remaining between them. The length of the CDR3 is 16 residues.

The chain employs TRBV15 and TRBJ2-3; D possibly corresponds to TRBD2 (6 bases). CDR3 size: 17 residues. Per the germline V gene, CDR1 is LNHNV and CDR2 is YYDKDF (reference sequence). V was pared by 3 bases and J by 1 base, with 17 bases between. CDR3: CATSSGQGRGGTDTQYF. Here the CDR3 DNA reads TGTGCCACCAGCAGTGGTCAAGGGCGCGGGGGCACAGATACGCAGTATTTT.

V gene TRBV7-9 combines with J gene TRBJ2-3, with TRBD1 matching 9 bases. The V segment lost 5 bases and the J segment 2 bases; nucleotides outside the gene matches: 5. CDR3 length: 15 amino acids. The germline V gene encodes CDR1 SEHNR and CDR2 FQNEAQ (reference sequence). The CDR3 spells CASSRTGDTTDTQYF. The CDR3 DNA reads TGTGCCAGCAGCCGGACAGGGGATACCACAGATACGCAGTATTTT.

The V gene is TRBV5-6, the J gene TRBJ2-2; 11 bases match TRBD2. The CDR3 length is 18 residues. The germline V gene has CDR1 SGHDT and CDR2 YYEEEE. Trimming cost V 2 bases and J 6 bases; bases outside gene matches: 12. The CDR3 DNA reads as TGTGCCAGCAGCTTTCTAGCGGGGGGACCCTTTGGGCCCGGGGAGCTGTTTTTT. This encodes CASSFLAGGPFGPGELFF. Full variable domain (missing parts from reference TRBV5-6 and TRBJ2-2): DAGVTQSPTHLIKTRGQQVTLRCSPKSGHDTVSWYQQALGQGPQFIFQYYEEEERQRGNFPDRFSGHQFPNYSSELNVNALLLGDSALYLCASSFLAGGPFGPGELFFGEGSRLTVL.

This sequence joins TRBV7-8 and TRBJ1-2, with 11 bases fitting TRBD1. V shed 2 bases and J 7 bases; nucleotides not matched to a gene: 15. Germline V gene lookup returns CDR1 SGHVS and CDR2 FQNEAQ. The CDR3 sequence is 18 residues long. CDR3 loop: CASSLSRTGGASLGGYTF. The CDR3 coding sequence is TGTGCCAGCAGCTTAAGTCGGACAGGGGGCGCGTCTCTCGGTGGCTACACCTTC.

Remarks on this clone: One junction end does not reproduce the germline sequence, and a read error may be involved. The CDR3 coding sequence is TGTGCCAGCAATGAAGGACAGGGGGCGGATGAGCAGTTCTTC. This translates into CASNEGQGADEQFF. V gene TRBV6-1 combines with J gene TRBJ2-1, with TRBD1 identical over 11 bases. Germline V CDR1 and CDR2: MNHNS, SASEGT. The CDR3 spans 14 residues.

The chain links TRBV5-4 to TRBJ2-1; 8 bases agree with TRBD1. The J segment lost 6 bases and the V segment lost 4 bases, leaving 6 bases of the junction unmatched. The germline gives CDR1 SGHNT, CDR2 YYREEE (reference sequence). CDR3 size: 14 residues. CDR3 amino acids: CASSPVTGGNEQFF. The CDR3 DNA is TGTGCCAGCAGCCCGGTTACAGGGGGCAATGAGCAGTTCTTC. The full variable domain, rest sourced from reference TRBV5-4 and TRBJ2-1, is ETGVTQSPTHLIKTRGQQVTLRCSSQSGHNTVSWYQQALGQGPQFIFQYYREEENGRGNFPPRFSGLQFPNYSSELNVNALELDDSALYLCASSPVTGGNEQFFGPGTRLTVL.

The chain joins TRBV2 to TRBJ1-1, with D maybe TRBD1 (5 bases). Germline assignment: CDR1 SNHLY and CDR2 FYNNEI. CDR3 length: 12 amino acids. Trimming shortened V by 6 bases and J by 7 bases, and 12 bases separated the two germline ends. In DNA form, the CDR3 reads TGTGCCAGCAGGCTCCAGGGAGGTGAAGCTTTCTTT. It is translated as CASRLQGGEAFF. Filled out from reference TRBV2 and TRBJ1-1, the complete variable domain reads EPEVTQTPSHQVTQMGQEVILRCVPISNHLYFYWYRQILGQKVEFLVSFYNNEISEKSEIFDDQFSVERPDGSNFTLKIRSTKLEDSAMYFCASRLQGGEAFFGQGTRLTVV.

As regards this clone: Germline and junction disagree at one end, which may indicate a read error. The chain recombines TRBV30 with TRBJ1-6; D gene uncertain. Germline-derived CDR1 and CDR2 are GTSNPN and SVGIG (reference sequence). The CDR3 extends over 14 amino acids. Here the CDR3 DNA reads TGTGCCTGGATTGCGCGGGGATATAAATCACCCCTCCACTTT. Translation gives CAWIARGYKSPLHF.

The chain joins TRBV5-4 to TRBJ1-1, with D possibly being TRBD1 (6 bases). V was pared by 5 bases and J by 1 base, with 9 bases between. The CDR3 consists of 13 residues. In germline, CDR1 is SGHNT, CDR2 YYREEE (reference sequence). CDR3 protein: CASRARGNTEAFF. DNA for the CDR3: TGTGCCAGCAGAGCCAGGGGGAACACTGAAGCTTTCTTT.

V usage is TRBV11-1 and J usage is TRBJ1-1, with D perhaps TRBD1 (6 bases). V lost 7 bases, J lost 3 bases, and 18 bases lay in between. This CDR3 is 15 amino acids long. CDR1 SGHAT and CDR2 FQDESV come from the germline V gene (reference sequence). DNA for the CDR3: TGTGCCAGCACCACGGGCAGGGGTCGAGACACTGAAGCTTTCTTT. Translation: CASTTGRGRDTEAFF.